Sequencing of this T cell receptor (beta chain) was carried out in a study of blood T cell repertoires in COVID-19. Trimming shortened V by 0 bases and J by 8 bases, and 13 bases separated the two germline ends. The CDR3 spans 14 residues. The V gene's germline CDR1 is LGHNA and CDR2 YSLEER. Data came from immunoSEQ multiplex PCR; TCRdb stores just in-frame clones and leaves some out. The repertoire holds 350,000 or so clones, with about 92% as singletons. Sequencing was done on a sample of PBMCs or T cells enriched from blood (not recorded which). V is TRBV4-3 and J is TRBJ1-2; no firm D call. The TCR was taken from a young woman who had recovered from COVID-19. The CDR3 nucleotides are TGCGCCAGCAGCCAAGAACTAGGGTTTAGGGGCTACACCTTC. It codes for CASSQELGFRGYTF.